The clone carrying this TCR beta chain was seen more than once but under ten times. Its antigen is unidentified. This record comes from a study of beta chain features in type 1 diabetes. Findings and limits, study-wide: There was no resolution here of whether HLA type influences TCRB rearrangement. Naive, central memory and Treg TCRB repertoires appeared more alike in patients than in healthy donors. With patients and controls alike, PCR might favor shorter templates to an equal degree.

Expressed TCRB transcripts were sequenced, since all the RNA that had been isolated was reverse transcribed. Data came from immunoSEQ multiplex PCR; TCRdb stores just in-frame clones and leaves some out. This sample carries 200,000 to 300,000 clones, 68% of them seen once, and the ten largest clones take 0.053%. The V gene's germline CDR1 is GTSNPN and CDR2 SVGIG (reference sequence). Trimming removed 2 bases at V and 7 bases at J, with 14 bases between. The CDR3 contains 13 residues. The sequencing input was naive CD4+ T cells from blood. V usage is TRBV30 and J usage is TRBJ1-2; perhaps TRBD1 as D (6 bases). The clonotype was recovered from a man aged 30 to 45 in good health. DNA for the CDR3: TGTGCCTGGAGTCGGACAGAGATGACTGGCTACACCTTC. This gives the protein CAWSRTEMTGYTF.